The 22 T cell receptor beta chains in this list originate from one sample, sequenced in a study of chemoradiotherapy in HPV16-positive cancers. The assay was immunoSEQ multiplex PCR, and TCRdb's table has in-frame clones only and misses some. The table records some 25,000 clones, roughly 94% of them present only once. This sample was gathered from a patient who underwent chemoradiotherapy. The receptors here all came from a human donor with HPV-associated anogenital cancer.

The V and J genes are TRBV6-5 and TRBJ1-1; D is uncertain. This CDR3 spans 16 amino acids. Germline V lookup: CDR1 MNHEY, CDR2 SVGAGI. Trimming took off 2 bases at V and 4 bases at J, with 17 bases between the two ends. In nucleotides, the CDR3 is TGTGCCAGCAGTTACACGTACGGAGAGGCCAGCACTGAAGCTTTCTTT. Its translation is CASSYTYGEASTEAFF.

The chain employs TRBV9 and TRBJ1-2; tentative D call: TRBD1 (6 bases). The CDR3 contains 14 residues. V was trimmed by 4 bases and J by 2 bases, leaving 12 bases between them. Looked up from germline, CDR1 is SGDLS and CDR2 is YYNGEE. CDR3 DNA sequence: TGTGCCAGCAGCCCTGGGGGGGCGAACTATGGCTACACCTTC. It encodes CASSPGGANYGYTF. The complete variable domain, with remaining parts taken from reference TRBV9 and TRBJ1-2, reads DSGVTQTPKHLITATGQRVTLRCSPRSGDLSVYWYQQSLDQGLQFLIQYYNGEERAKGNILERFSAQQFPDLHSELNLSSLELGDSALYFCASSPGGANYGYTFGSGTRLTVV.

The chain couples TRBV7-3 to TRBJ2-1; TRBD2 might be the D (5 bases). Germline V gives CDR1 SGHTA, CDR2 FQGTGA. CDR3 length equals 15 residues. The ends were cut back, 3 bases at V and 3 bases at J, with 12 bases in the middle. The CDR3 nucleotides are TGTGCCAGCAGCTTTGCAGCGGCTATCTACAATGAGCAGTTCTTC. It specifies CASSFAAAIYNEQFF.

The chain uses TRBV5-4 and TRBJ2-1; D possibly uses TRBD1 or TRBD2 (5 bases each). Trimming shortened V by 3 bases and J by 5 bases, and 15 bases separated the two germline ends. The CDR3 runs to 15 residues. Germline assignment: CDR1 SGHNT and CDR2 YYREEE (reference sequence). The CDR3 nucleotides read TGTGCCAGCAGCTCCCTCTCTTTGGGGGACAATGAGCAGTTCTTC. Translating it yields CASSSLSLGDNEQFF. The complete variable domain, with remaining parts taken from reference TRBV5-4 and TRBJ2-1, reads ETGVTQSPTHLIKTRGQQVTLRCSSQSGHNTVSWYQQALGQGPQFIFQYYREEENGRGNFPPRFSGLQFPNYSSELNVNALELDDSALYLCASSSLSLGDNEQFFGPGTRLTVL.

The genes are TRBV27 and TRBJ1-2; D may be TRBD1 (5 bases). The CDR3 has 14 residues. Germline V gene sequence: CDR1 MNHEY, CDR2 SMNVEV (reference sequence). With 4 bases removed from V and 5 bases from J, the gap between germline ends came to 14 bases. DNA for the CDR3: TGTGCCAGCAGTTCCCGGGACGGGTTTTATGGCTACACCTTC. This codes for CASSSRDGFYGYTF.

This chain joins TRBV4-1 and TRBJ1-2; D not resolved. Germline lookup yields CDR1 MGHRA and CDR2 YSYEKL. Trimming took off 2 bases at V and 5 bases at J, with 15 bases between the two ends. CDR3 length equals 15 residues. The DNA of the CDR3 is TGCGCCAGCAGCCAACCCCAGTCCCGGAGTTATGGCTACACCTTC. Translation gives CASSQPQSRSYGYTF.

CDR3 coding DNA: TGTGCCACCAGCAGGGCCCTAGCGGGAGTCGAGAATGAGCAGTTCTTC. Encoded protein: CATSRALAGVENEQFF. The chain carries TRBV15 and TRBJ2-1; 10 bases align to TRBD2. CDR3 size: 16 residues. Per the germline V gene, CDR1 is LNHNV and CDR2 is YYDKDF (reference sequence). V trimming: 3 bases; J trimming: 7 bases; junction bases outside the gene matches: 9.

The CDR3 bases are TGTGCCAGCACCACCTGGGGTAGGGGGCGCATCTCTGGGGCCAACGTCCTGACTTTC. Residues: CASTTWGRGRISGANVLTF. The V and J genes are TRBV28 and TRBJ2-6, with TRBD1 matching over 7 bases. V trimming: 7 bases; J trimming: 0 bases; junction bases outside the gene matches: 15. Germline CDR1 is MDHEN and CDR2 is SYDVKM. The CDR3 has 19 residues.

CDR3 in DNA: TGTGCCAGCGCCGTGGGGAACTATGGCTACACCTTC. This translates into CASAVGNYGYTF. The chain combines TRBV6-5 with TRBJ1-2; the D is unclear. This CDR3 is built from 12 residues. V was pared by 8 bases and J by 2 bases, with 9 bases between. CDR1 and CDR2 (germline): MNHEY, SVGAGI.

V gene TRBV6-1 combines with J gene TRBJ2-7; TRBD1 is a possible D gene (5 bases). Germline CDR1 and CDR2: MNHNS and SASEGT. Trimming removed 2 bases from V and 3 bases from J, with 20 bases in between. The length of the CDR3 is 17 residues. The CDR3 DNA reads TGTGCCAGCAGTGAACGGTTAAGGACACCGAACTACTACGAGCAGTACTTC. Encoded protein: CASSERLRTPNYYEQYF.

The chain recombines TRBV5-1 with TRBJ1-5; D is unclear. There are 13 residues in the CDR3. Germline lookup yields CDR1 SGHRS and CDR2 YFSETQ. The germline V and J ends were trimmed by 4 bases and 7 bases, with 12 bases remaining between them. The CDR3 protein is CASSTDGLQPQHF. The CDR3 DNA reads as TGCGCCAGCAGCACGGACGGCCTGCAGCCCCAGCATTTT.

Written as DNA, the CDR3 is TGTGCCAGTAGTAAATATGGAGGCTACACCTTC. This encodes CASSKYGGYTF. The rearrangement uses TRBV19 and TRBJ1-2; D gene uncertain. The CDR3 is made up of 11 amino acids. CDR1 LNHDA and CDR2 SQIVND come from the germline V gene (reference sequence). Between the trimmed V and J ends, which lost 4 bases and 8 bases, there was a span of 8 bases.

The V gene is TRBV5-1, the J gene TRBJ2-7; the match to TRBD2 covers 14 bases. The CDR3 extends over 19 amino acids. After removal of 4 bases from V and 2 bases from J, the junction contained 14 bases not matched to a gene. Per the germline V gene, CDR1 is SGHRS and CDR2 is YFSETQ. In DNA form, the CDR3 reads TGCGCCAGCAGCCCCGGACTAGCGGGAGGTCCCTTCCTCACCTACGAGCAGTACTTC. Protein sequence: CASSPGLAGGPFLTYEQYF. Full variable domain (remainder filled in from reference TRBV5-1 and TRBJ2-7): KAGVTQTPRYLIKTRGQQVTLSCSPISGHRSVSWYQQTPGQGLQFLFEYFSETQRNKGNFPGRFSGRQFSNSRSEMNVSTLELGDSALYLCASSPGLAGGPFLTYEQYFGPGTRLTVT.

This chain joins TRBV19 and TRBJ1-2; D is ambiguous. Germline CDR1 LNHDA, CDR2 SQIVND (reference sequence). CDR3 size: 13 residues. V shed 3 bases and J shed 3 bases, with 8 bases lying between them. In DNA, the CDR3 is TGTGCCAGTAGTATCCCAGCCTACTATGGCTACACCTTC. Translating gives CASSIPAYYGYTF.

Regarding this clone: At one end, the junction sequence differs from germline, possibly due to a read error. The chain uses TRBV27 and TRBJ1-2, with 9 bases identical to TRBD1. Per the germline V gene, CDR1 is MNHEY and CDR2 is SMNVEV (reference sequence). The CDR3 sequence is 17 residues long. Here the CDR3 DNA reads TGTGCCAGCAGTCGGTTCACAGGGGGCCTGACGAGCTATGGTTACACCTTC. It codes for CASSRFTGGLTSYGYTF.

The J gene is TRBJ2-7, the V gene TRBV11-1; TRBD1 aligns across 8 bases. The junction had 6 bases not matched to a gene; V was cut back by 1 base and J by 4 bases. The CDR3 contains 15 residues. Germline CDR1 SGHAT, CDR2 FQDESV (reference sequence). CDR3: CASSLEAGGRYEQYF. The CDR3 DNA follows: TGTGCCAGCAGCTTAGAGGCAGGGGGCCGGTACGAGCAGTACTTC.

V gene TRBV30 combines with J gene TRBJ1-1; D gene unclear. Between the trimmed V and J ends, which lost 7 bases and 0 bases, there was a span of 12 bases. This CDR3 spans 13 amino acids. CDR1 is GTSNPN and CDR2 is SVGIG in the germline V gene (reference sequence). The CDR3 region has the DNA TGTGCCTCCGTGAGGACCATGAACACTGAAGCTTTCTTT. Translation gives CASVRTMNTEAFF.

The rearrangement links TRBV5-5 to TRBJ1-2; 8 bases fit TRBD1. Germline V gene sequence: CDR1 SGHKS, CDR2 YYEKEE (reference sequence). J was trimmed by 10 bases and V by 2 bases; bases with no gene match: 10. This CDR3 spans 14 amino acids. This CDR3 reads CASSLQGVYLVYTF. CDR3 nucleotide sequence: TGTGCCAGCAGCTTACAGGGGGTGTATTTAGTCTACACCTTC.

This chain connects TRBV11-2 to TRBJ2-7; D gene unclear. The V gene's germline CDR1 is SGHAT and CDR2 FQNNGV. The CDR3 length is 15 residues. The V end was cut by 2 bases, the J end by 6 bases, with 17 bases between. CDR3 loop: CASSLSLDLVSEQYF. In nucleotides, the CDR3 is TGTGCCAGCAGCTTATCGCTGGACCTCGTCTCCGAGCAGTACTTC.

CDR3 protein: CASSLYHGLSYEQYF. In DNA form, the CDR3 reads TGTGCCAGCAGTTTATATCACGGCCTCTCCTACGAGCAGTACTTC. This chain links TRBV27 with TRBJ2-7; D ambiguous. CDR3 length: 15 amino acids. The germline V gene encodes CDR1 MNHEY and CDR2 SMNVEV (reference sequence). Trimming removed 1 base from V and 0 bases from J, with 10 bases in between.

The gene calls are TRBV2 and TRBJ2-5; the D gene is possibly TRBD2 (5 bases). There are 15 residues in the CDR3. Trimming removed 7 bases from V and 3 bases from J, with 18 bases in between. Germline lookup yields CDR1 SNHLY and CDR2 FYNNEI. The DNA for the CDR3 is TGTGCCAGCAAAAGTGGGAGTACAGTAAAAGAGACCCAGTACTTC. Its protein is CASKSGSTVKETQYF. Full variable domain (rest looked up from reference TRBV2 and TRBJ2-5): EPEVTQTPSHQVTQMGQEVILRCVPISNHLYFYWYRQILGQKVEFLVSFYNNEISEKSEIFDDQFSVERPDGSNFTLKIRSTKLEDSAMYFCASKSGSTVKETQYFGPGTRLLVL.

The chain combines TRBV7-9 with TRBJ1-3; tentatively, D is TRBD1 (5 bases). The CDR3 is made up of 16 amino acids. V shed 5 bases and J shed 1 base, with 15 bases lying between them. Germline V gene sequence: CDR1 SEHNR, CDR2 FQNEAQ (reference sequence). The CDR3 reads CASSQKPRGSGNTIYF. DNA of the CDR3: TGTGCCAGCAGCCAAAAACCCCGGGGGTCTGGAAACACCATATATTTT.